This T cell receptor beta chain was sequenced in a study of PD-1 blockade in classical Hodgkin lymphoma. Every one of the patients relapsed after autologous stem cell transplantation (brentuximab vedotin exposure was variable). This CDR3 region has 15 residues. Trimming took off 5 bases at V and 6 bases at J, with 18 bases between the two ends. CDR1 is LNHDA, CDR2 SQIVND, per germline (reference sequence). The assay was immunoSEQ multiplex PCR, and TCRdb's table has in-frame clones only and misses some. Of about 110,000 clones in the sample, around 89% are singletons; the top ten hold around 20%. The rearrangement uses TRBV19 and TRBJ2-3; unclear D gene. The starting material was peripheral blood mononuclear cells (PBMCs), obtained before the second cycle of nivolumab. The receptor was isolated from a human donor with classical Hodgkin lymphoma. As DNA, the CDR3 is TGTGCCAGTAGTTTTCCGACTCCTATGGGGGATACGCAGTATTTT. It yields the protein CASSFPTPMGDTQYF.